This T cell receptor beta chain was recovered during a study of technical replicates of blood from a handful of donors. Germline lookup yields CDR1 LNHDA and CDR2 SQIVND (reference sequence). Trimming left V 6 bases short and J 0 bases short, with 9 bases between. The CDR3 is 14 residues long. Repertoires were generated with immunoSEQ multiplex PCR, while TCRdb's copy carries only in-frame clones and drops some. The data show some 77,000 clones, around nine tenths seen once. Sample: T cells isolated from PBMCs. The receptor comes from a human donor in good health. The genes are TRBV19 and TRBJ1-3; D gene unclear. CDR3 DNA sequence: TGTGCCAGTAGGGCGGGAGACTCTGGAAACACCATATATTTT. It codes for CASRAGDSGNTIYF. Full variable domain (missing parts from reference TRBV19 and TRBJ1-3): DGGITQSPKYLFRKEGQNVTLSCEQNLNHDAMYWYRQDPGQGLRLIYYSQIVNDFQKGDIAEGYSVSREKKESFPLTVTSAQKNPTAFYLCASRAGDSGNTIYFGEGSWLTVV.